This is a list of T cell receptor beta chains from one sample in a study of T cell responses to AZD1222 COVID-19 vaccine. Sequenced by immunoSEQ multiplex PCR; TCRdb stores in-frame clones only, minus some. Among some 120,000 clones listed, around nine tenths were seen once. The source material was peripheral blood, sampled on day 0 of AZD1222 vaccination. These receptors all stem from an adult in good health. CDR3s include the opening cysteine and the closing phenylalanine or tryptophan. The D gene is left open where the match is weak. Clone size is stated in some rows and not others, as once, few, many or a class when expanded.

v_gene	abundance	j_gene	len	d_gene	CDR3nt	CDR3aa
TRBV7-9	few	TRBJ2-7	12	.	TGTGCCAGCAGCGGACCTTCGGGCGAGCAGTACTTC	CASSGPSGEQYF
TRBV19	.	TRBJ2-1	14	.	TGTGCCAGTAGTATGCAGGGCTCCTACAATGAGCAGTTCTTC	CASSMQGSYNEQFF
TRBV7-2	.	TRBJ2-3	15	.	TGTGCCAGCAGCTTAGGTTTCGTTGGCGGAGATACGCAGTATTTT	CASSLGFVGGDTQYF
TRBV2	.	TRBJ1-1	12	TRBD1	TGTGCCGGACAGGGTTGGGGCACTGAAGCTTTCTTT	CAGQGWGTEAFF
TRBV4-1	.	TRBJ1-5	17	.	TGCGCCAGCAGCCAACCTACCGGGACGCAGGAGGAGAGGCCCCAGCATTTT	CASSQPTGTQEERPQHF
TRBV12-1	.	TRBJ2-1	17	.	TGTGCCAGCAGCTTTCACCGGCGGGACCCCCGCTACAATGAGCAGTTCTTC	CASSFHRRDPRYNEQFF
TRBV7-3	.	TRBJ2-6	17	TRBD1	TGTGCCAGCAGTTTACCCCAGGGGGCGCCTGGGGCCAACGTCCTGACTTTC	CASSLPQGAPGANVLTF
TRBV18	.	TRBJ1-1	13	.	TGTGCCAGCTCACCGGGGGTTGGCACTGAAGCTTTCTTT	CASSPGVGTEAFF
TRBV11-2	once	TRBJ2-1	14	TRBD2	TGTGCCAGCAGCTTAACGGGGGGGCGTTATGAGCAGTTCTTC	CASSLTGGRYEQFF
TRBV6-1	.	TRBJ2-7	13	.	TGTGCCAGCAGTGAAGGGGTATCCTACGAGCAGTACTTC	CASSEGVSYEQYF
TRBV4-3	.	TRBJ2-7	12	.	TGCGCCAGCAGCCAATCAGGAAGCGAGCAGTACTTC	CASSQSGSEQYF
TRBV15	once	TRBJ2-2	15	TRBD1	TGTGCCACCAGCAGGCGACAGGGGAACACCGGGGAGCTGTTTTTT	CATSRRQGNTGELFF
TRBV9	.	TRBJ1-2	15	.	TGTGCCAGCAGCGAGCCGGGATCAGCTAACTATGGCTACACCTTC	CASSEPGSANYGYTF
TRBV2	.	TRBJ2-2	13	TRBD1	TGTGCCAGCAGGGGACAGGGGGCCGGGGAGCTGTTTTTT	CASRGQGAGELFF
TRBV28	.	TRBJ2-4	13	TRBD2	TGTGCCAGCAGCCAGGGAGGGAAAAACATTCAGTACTTC	CASSQGGKNIQYF
TRBV5-1	.	TRBJ2-1	15	TRBD2	TGCGCCAGCAGCTCTAGCGGGAGCTCCTACAATGAGCAGTTCTTC	CASSSSGSSYNEQFF
TRBV28	.	TRBJ1-3	16	.	TGTGCCAGCAGTTTATCTATCACCCCCCGCGGAAACACCATATATTTT	CASSLSITPRGNTIYF
TRBV4-3	.	TRBJ1-2	16	TRBD1	TGCGCCAGCAGCCAAGACCATCAGGGGGCTAACTATGGCTACACCTTC	CASSQDHQGANYGYTF
TRBV7-6	.	TRBJ1-3	15	.	TGTGCCAGCAAGATTGACCGGGCCCCTGGAAACACCATATATTTT	CASKIDRAPGNTIYF
TRBV19	.	TRBJ2-7	14	.	TGTGCCAGTAGTACGACAGGACCGACCTACGAGCAGTACTTC	CASSTTGPTYEQYF
TRBV6-5	few	TRBJ2-7	13	TRBD1	TGTGCCAGCAGAGGGACAGCGAACTACGAGCAGTACTTC	CASRGTANYEQYF
TRBV12-3/TRBV12-4	.	TRBJ2-3	13	.	TGTGCCAGCAGTTCCGGCAGCGCAGATACGCAGTATTTT	CASSSGSADTQYF
TRBV5-4	.	TRBJ2-1	16	TRBD1	TGTGCCAGCAGCTTAGGGACAGGGGGGTCCTACAATGAGCAGTTCTTC	CASSLGTGGSYNEQFF
TRBV27	.	TRBJ2-7	15	TRBD2	TGTGCCAGCAGTTTGGCGGGGGGGCTTCCATACGAGCAGTACTTC	CASSLAGGLPYEQYF
TRBV4-3	.	TRBJ2-3	16	TRBD2	TGCGCCAGCAGCCAAGATGGCGGGGGGGCGACAGATACGCAGTATTTT	CASSQDGGGATDTQYF
TRBV6-2/TRBV6-3	.	TRBJ2-1	11	.	TGTGCCAGCAGTGCTCCAGCGTTGCAGTTCTTC	CASSAPALQFF
TRBV28	.	TRBJ2-7	16	TRBD1	TGTGCCAGCAGTTCACCCGGACAGGTTGGGGCCTACGAGCAGTACTTC	CASSSPGQVGAYEQYF
TRBV7-7	few	TRBJ2-2	16	TRBD1	TGTGCCAGCAGCTTGACAGGGGGCTGGGGCACCGGGGAGCTGTTTTTT	CASSLTGGWGTGELFF
TRBV18	once	TRBJ1-2	14	.	TGTGCCAGCCGGCGGCCGGGAGAAAGCTATGGCTACACCTTC	CASRRPGESYGYTF
TRBV9	.	TRBJ2-2	13	.	TGTGCCAGCAGCGCGAGAACCACCGGGGAGCTGTTTTTT	CASSARTTGELFF
TRBV19	.	TRBJ2-4	13	.	TGTGCCAGTAGTTTGGCGGCCAAAAACATTCAGTACTTC	CASSLAAKNIQYF
TRBV7-2	once	TRBJ2-5	15	TRBD1	TGTGCCAGCAGCCCGCGCTATGGACAGGGTGAGACCCAGTACTTC	CASSPRYGQGETQYF
TRBV30	.	TRBJ1-1	13	TRBD1	TGTGCCTGGAGTGTACAGGGGGATACTGAAGCTTTCTTT	CAWSVQGDTEAFF
TRBV4-1	.	TRBJ1-3	17	.	TGCGCCAGCAGCCAAAGGGCGCAGTGGCTCTCTGGAAACACCATATATTTT	CASSQRAQWLSGNTIYF
TRBV5-4	.	TRBJ1-1	11	.	TGTGCCAGCAGCTCGTTATCGGTAGCTTTCTTT	CASSSLSVAFF
TRBV9	.	TRBJ2-1	16	.	TGTGCCAGCAGCTCGCGGACGGGTAGCTCCTACAATGAGCAGTTCTTC	CASSSRTGSSYNEQFF
TRBV7-2	few	TRBJ2-3	14	.	TGTGCCAGCAGCTTAGAGGGGCGCACAGATACGCAGTATTTT	CASSLEGRTDTQYF
TRBV21-1	.	TRBJ1-5	13	.	TGTGCCAGCATCCCGGCGAGGGATCAGCCCCAGCATTTT	CASIPARDQPQHF
TRBV4-2	.	TRBJ2-1	14	.	TGTGCCAGCAGCATGACCCAGGTAGTCAATGAGCAGTTCTTC	CASSMTQVVNEQFF
TRBV28	.	TRBJ1-2	14	.	TGTGCCACCCCAGGGACTCAATCTAGGCATGGCTACACCTTC	CATPGTQSRHGYTF
TRBV14	.	TRBJ2-1	16	TRBD2	TGTGCCAGCAGCCAAGCGGGACTAGCGCACGTCAATGAGCAGTTCTTC	CASSQAGLAHVNEQFF
TRBV5-1	.	TRBJ1-1	18	TRBD1	TGCGCCAGCAGCCCTGGCCCCGGACAGGGTTTAGACTACACTGAAGCTTTCTTT	CASSPGPGQGLDYTEAFF
TRBV5-1	.	TRBJ1-1	13	.	TGCGCCAGCAGCAGAAAACAGGGCTTAGAAGCTTTCTTT	CASSRKQGLEAFF
TRBV9	.	TRBJ2-3	16	.	TGTGCCAGCAGCGTAGAGGGAGGGGGAGATTATGCTCCGCAGTATTTT	CASSVEGGGDYAPQYF
TRBV18	few	TRBJ2-5	17	.	TGTGCCAGCTCACCATTCCGGTCGAAAGGGGGTATCGGGACCCAGTACTTC	CASSPFRSKGGIGTQYF
TRBV4-1	few	TRBJ2-1	19	TRBD2	TGCGCCAGCAGCCAAGAAAGGGCTAGCGGGAGGGCCAAGCTTAATGAGCAGTTCTTC	CASSQERASGRAKLNEQFF
TRBV2	.	TRBJ1-1	14	TRBD1	TGTGCCAGCACCGAACAGGGGGGTACCACTGAAGCTTTCTTT	CASTEQGGTTEAFF